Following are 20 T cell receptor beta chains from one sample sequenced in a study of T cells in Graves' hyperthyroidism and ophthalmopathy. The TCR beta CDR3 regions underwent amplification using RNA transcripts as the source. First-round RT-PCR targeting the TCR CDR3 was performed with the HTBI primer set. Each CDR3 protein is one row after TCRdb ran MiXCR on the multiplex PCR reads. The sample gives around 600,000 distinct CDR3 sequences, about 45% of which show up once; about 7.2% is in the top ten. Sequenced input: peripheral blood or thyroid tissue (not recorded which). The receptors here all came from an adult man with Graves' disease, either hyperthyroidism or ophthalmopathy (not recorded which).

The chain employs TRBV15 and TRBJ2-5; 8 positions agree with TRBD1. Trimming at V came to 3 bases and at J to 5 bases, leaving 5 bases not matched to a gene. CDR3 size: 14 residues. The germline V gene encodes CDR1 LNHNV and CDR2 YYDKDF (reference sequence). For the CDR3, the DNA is TGTGCCACCAGCAGCGCGACAGGGGCGGAGACCCAGTACTTC. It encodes CATSSATGAETQYF.

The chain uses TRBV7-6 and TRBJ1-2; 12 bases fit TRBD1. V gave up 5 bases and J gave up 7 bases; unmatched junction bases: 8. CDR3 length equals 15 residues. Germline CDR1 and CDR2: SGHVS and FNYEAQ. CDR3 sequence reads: CASSRDRGQIGGYTF. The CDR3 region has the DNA TGTGCCAGCAGCCGGGACAGGGGGCAAATTGGTGGCTACACCTTC. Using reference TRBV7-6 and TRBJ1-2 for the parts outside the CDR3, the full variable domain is GAGVSQSPRYKVTKRGQDVALRCDPISGHVSLYWYRQALGQGPEFLTYFNYEAQQDKSGLPNDRFSAERPEGSISTLTIQRTEQRDSAMYRCASSRDRGQIGGYTFGSGTRLTVV.

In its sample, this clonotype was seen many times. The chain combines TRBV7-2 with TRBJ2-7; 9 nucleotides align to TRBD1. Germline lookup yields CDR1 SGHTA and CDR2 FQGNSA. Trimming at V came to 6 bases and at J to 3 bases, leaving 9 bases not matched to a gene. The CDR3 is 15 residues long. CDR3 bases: TGTGCCAGCAGAACAAGCGGGACAGGGATCTACGAGCAGTACTTC. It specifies CASRTSGTGIYEQYF.

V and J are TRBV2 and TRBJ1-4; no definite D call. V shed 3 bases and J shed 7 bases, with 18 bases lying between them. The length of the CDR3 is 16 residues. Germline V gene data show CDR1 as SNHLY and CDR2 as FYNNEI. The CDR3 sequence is CASSESTARQPEKLFF. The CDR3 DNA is TGTGCCAGCAGTGAGTCGACGGCGCGGCAGCCTGAAAAACTGTTTTTT.

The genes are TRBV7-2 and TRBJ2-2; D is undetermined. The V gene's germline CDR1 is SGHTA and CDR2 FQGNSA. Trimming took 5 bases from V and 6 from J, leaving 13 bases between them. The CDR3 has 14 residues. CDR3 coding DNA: TGTGCCAGCAGCCTCCGCTCGAGACCCGGGGAGCTGTTTTTT. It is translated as CASSLRSRPGELFF.

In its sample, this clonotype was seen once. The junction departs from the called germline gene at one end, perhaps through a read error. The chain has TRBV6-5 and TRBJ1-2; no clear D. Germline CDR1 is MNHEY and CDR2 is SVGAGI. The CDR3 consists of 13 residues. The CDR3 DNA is TGTGCCAGCAGGGGCGGACCTAACCATGGCTACACCTTC. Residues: CASRGGPNHGYTF.

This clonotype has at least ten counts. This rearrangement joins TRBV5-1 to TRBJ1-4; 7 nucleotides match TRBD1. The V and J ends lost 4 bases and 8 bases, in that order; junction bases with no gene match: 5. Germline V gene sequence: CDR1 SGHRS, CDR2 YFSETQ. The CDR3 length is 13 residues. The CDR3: CASSPGGGEKLFF. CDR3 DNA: TGCGCCAGCAGCCCAGGGGGAGGAGAAAAACTGTTTTTT.

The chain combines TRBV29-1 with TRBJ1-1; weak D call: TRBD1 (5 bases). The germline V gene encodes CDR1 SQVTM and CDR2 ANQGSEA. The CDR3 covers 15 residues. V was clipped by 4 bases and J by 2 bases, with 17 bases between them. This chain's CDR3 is CSVARDGGRNTEAFF. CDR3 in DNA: TGCAGCGTTGCTAGAGACGGGGGGAGAAACACTGAAGCTTTCTTT.

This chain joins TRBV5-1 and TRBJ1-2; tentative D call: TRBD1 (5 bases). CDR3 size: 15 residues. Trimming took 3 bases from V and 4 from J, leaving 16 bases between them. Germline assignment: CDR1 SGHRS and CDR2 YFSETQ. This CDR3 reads CASSWGSGRSYGYTF. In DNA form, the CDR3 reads TGCGCCAGCAGCTGGGGGAGCGGGAGAAGCTATGGCTACACCTTC.

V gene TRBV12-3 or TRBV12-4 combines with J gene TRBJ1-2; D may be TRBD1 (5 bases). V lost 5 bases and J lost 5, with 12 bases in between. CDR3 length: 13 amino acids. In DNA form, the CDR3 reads TGTGCCAGCAGTCCTCCAGGGTTTTATGGCTACACCTTC. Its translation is CASSPPGFYGYTF.

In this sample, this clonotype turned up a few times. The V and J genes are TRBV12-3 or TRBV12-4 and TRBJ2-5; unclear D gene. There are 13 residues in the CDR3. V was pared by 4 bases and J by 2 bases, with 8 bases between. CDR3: CASSSANQETQYF. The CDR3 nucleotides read TGTGCCAGCAGTTCGGCGAATCAAGAGACCCAGTACTTC.

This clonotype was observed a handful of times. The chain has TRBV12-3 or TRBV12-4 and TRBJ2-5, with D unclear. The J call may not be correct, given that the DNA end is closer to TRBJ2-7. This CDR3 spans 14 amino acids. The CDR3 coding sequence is TGTGCCAGCCGCTCACAATTGAGCTCCTACGAGCAGTACTTC. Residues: CASRSQLSSYEQYF.

CDR3 sequence: CASKPGQGGGANVLTF. The CDR3 DNA reads as TGCGCCAGCAAACCGGGACAGGGGGGAGGGGCCAACGTCCTGACTTTC. V usage is TRBV10-2 and J usage is TRBJ2-6; 11 positions match TRBD1. J lost 4 bases, V lost 7 bases, and 6 bases had no gene match. The CDR3 totals 16 residues. CDR1 and CDR2 from the germline V gene are WSHSY and SAAADI.

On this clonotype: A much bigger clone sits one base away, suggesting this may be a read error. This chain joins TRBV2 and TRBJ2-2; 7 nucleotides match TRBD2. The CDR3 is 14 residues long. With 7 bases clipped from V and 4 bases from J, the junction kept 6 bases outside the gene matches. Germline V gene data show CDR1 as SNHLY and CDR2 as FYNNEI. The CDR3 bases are TGTGCCAGCAAGGGCGGGAGCAGCACCGGGGAGCTGTTTTTT. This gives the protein CASKGGSSTGELFF.

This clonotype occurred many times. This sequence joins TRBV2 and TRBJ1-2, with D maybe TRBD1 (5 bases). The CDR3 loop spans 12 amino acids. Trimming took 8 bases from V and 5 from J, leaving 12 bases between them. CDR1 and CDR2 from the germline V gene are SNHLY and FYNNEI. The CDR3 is CASDPQGYGYTF. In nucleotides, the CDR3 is TGTGCCAGCGATCCGCAGGGTTATGGCTACACCTTC.

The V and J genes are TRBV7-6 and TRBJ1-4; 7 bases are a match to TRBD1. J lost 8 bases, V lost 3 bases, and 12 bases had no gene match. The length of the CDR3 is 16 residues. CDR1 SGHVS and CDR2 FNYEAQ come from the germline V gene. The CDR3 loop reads CASSLAPQGVREKLFF. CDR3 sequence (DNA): TGTGCCAGCAGCTTGGCCCCCCAGGGGGTTAGAGAAAAACTGTTTTTT.

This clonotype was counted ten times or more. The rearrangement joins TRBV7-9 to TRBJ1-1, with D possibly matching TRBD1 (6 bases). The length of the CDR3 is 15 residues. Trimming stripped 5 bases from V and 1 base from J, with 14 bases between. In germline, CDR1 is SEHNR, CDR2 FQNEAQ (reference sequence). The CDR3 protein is CASSTGGQPNTEAFF. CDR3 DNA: TGTGCCAGCAGCACAGGCGGACAGCCGAACACTGAAGCTTTCTTT.

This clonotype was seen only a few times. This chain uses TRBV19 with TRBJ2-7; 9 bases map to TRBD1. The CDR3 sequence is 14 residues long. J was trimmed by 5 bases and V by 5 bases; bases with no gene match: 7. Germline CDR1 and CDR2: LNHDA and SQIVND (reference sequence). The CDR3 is CASSAGTGSHEQYF. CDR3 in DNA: TGTGCCAGTAGTGCTGGGACAGGGTCCCACGAGCAGTACTTC.

In nucleotides, the CDR3 is TGCAGTGCTAGACTAACAGGGGGCAACAATCAGCCCCAGTACTTC. This encodes CSARLTGGNNQPQYF. V is TRBV20-1 and J is TRBJ2-5; 9 bases agree with TRBD1. The CDR3 loop spans 15 amino acids. The ends lost 2 bases at V and 9 bases at J; junction bases unmatched: 13. Germline CDR1 DFQATT, CDR2 SNEGSKA (reference sequence).

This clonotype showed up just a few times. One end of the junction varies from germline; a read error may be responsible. The CDR3 is CSARDGGVINTEAFF. Here the CDR3 DNA reads TGCAGTGCTCGAGATGGAGGGGTTATCAACACTGAAGCTTTCTTT. The chain couples TRBV20-1 to TRBJ1-1; TRBD1 is a possible D gene (5 bases). Looked up from germline, CDR1 is DFQATT and CDR2 is SNEGSKA (reference sequence). The CDR3 consists of 15 residues.